Presented here are 2 T cell receptor beta chains from one specimen sequenced in a study of blood T cell repertoires in COVID-19. The data were produced by immunoSEQ multiplex PCR, yet TCRdb's version contains in-frame clones alone and is incomplete. The sample carries roughly 380,000 clones, over 75% recorded once. The sequencing sample was made of PBMCs or T cells enriched from blood (not recorded which). The receptors stem from a woman aged 30 to 39 who had recovered from COVID-19.

CDR3: CASSLGRGHQPQHF. The CDR3 coding sequence is TGTGCCAGCAGCTTAGGCAGGGGCCATCAGCCCCAGCATTTT. The rearrangement joins TRBV7-2 to TRBJ1-5; D perhaps matches TRBD1 (6 bases). The CDR3 covers 14 residues. Germline V lookup: CDR1 SGHTA, CDR2 FQGNSA. Trimming shortened V by 1 base and J by 5 bases, and 9 bases separated the two germline ends.

V usage is TRBV19 and J usage is TRBJ1-1; D is perhaps TRBD1 (5 bases). This CDR3 contains 12 residues. CDR1 LNHDA and CDR2 SQIVND come from the germline V gene (reference sequence). Trimming shortened V by 10 bases and J by 5 bases, and 14 bases separated the two germline ends. In nucleotides, the CDR3 is TGTGCCACCTTCGACGGGGGAACTGAAGCTTTCTTT. This codes for CATFDGGTEAFF.